These 13 T cell receptor beta chains were all obtained from the same sample, sequenced in a study of T cells in Graves' hyperthyroidism and ophthalmopathy. Amplification of TCR beta CDR3 regions used RNA as the template. First-round RT-PCR targeting the TCR CDR3 was performed with the HTBI primer set. TCRdb analysed the multiplex PCR reads with MiXCR anew, one entry per CDR3 protein. The sample has some 620,000 distinct CDR3 sequences, 15% to 20% seen once. Sequenced material: blood. These receptors were obtained from a woman younger than 45 with Graves' hyperthyroidism.

This clonotype was counted many times. The chain combines TRBV2 with TRBJ2-2, with D possibly being TRBD2 (6 bases). The CDR3 totals 14 residues. Germline V gene data show CDR1 as SNHLY and CDR2 as FYNNEI. The ends were cut back, 6 bases at V and 0 bases at J, with 8 bases in the middle. The CDR3 coding sequence is TGTGCCAGCAGAAGCGGGTCGAACACCGGGGAGCTGTTTTTT. Its protein product is CASRSGSNTGELFF.

With regard to this clonotype: Just one base apart from a much larger clone, this may be a read error. This chain connects TRBV11-3 to TRBJ2-3, with D tentatively TRBD2 (5 bases). Germline V gene sequence: CDR1 SGHNT, CDR2 YENEEA. CDR3 size: 14 residues. Deletions cut 4 bases from V and 10 bases from J, with 18 bases between. The CDR3 nucleotides are TGTGCCAGCAGCTCCGCCGGGGAAAGGGATGCGCAGTATTTT. It yields the protein CASSSAGERDAQYF.

This clonotype was counted at least ten times. The chain recombines TRBV15 with TRBJ2-5, with 12 bases aligning to TRBD2. From germline, CDR1 is LNHNV and CDR2 YYDKDF (reference sequence). With V trimmed by 4 bases and J by 4 bases, 4 bases remained unmatched. This CDR3 is 15 amino acids long. For the CDR3, the DNA is TGTGCCACCAGCAAGACTAGCGGGAGCCCAGAGACCCAGTACTTC. It translates to CATSKTSGSPETQYF.

This clonotype was found a few times. The chain recombines TRBV6-1 with TRBJ2-2, with TRBD2 identical over 11 bases. Trimming cost V 2 bases and J 6 bases; bases outside gene matches: 5. This CDR3 contains 16 residues. Germline V CDR1 and CDR2: MNHNS, SASEGT. The CDR3 DNA is TGTGCCAGCAGTGAATCGATAGCGGGAGGGTCCGGGGAGCTGTTTTTT. It codes for CASSESIAGGSGELFF.

As regards this clonotype: This is likely a read error, given that the CDR3 carries no conserved phenylalanine or tryptophan at its end. This chain links TRBV19 with TRBJ1-1; D might be TRBD1 (6 bases). Trimming pared 4 bases from V and 3 bases from J, leaving 9 bases between. Germline V gene sequence: CDR1 LNHDA, CDR2 SQIVND (reference sequence). The CDR3 has 13 residues. The CDR3 DNA reads TGTGCCAGTAGTACGTCAGGGGACACTGAAGCTTTCTCT. This codes for CASSTSGDTEAFS.

V and J are TRBV4-1 and TRBJ2-7; 8 nucleotides line up with TRBD2. Germline CDR1 reads MGHRA; CDR2 reads YSYEKL. The CDR3 loop spans 15 amino acids. V was pared by 2 bases and J by 6 bases, with 9 bases of the junction left unmatched. CDR3 residues: CASSQHPGGAGEQYF. The CDR3 DNA sequence: TGCGCCAGCAGCCAACACCCGGGGGGGGCGGGCGAGCAGTACTTC.

CDR3 bases: TGTGCCAGCAGCTCCCCGGGACTAGTTATGGGGCAGTTCTTC. Translation gives CASSSPGLVMGQFF. The chain is built from TRBV7-3 and TRBJ2-1, with TRBD2 identical over 8 bases. The CDR3 is made up of 14 amino acids. Per germline, CDR1 SGHTA and CDR2 FQGTGA. With V trimmed by 4 bases and J by 12 bases, 11 bases remained unmatched.

The J gene is TRBJ2-1, the V gene TRBV5-1; maybe TRBD2 (6 bases). The V end was cut by 4 bases, the J end by 3 bases, with 11 bases between. Germline V gene lookup returns CDR1 SGHRS and CDR2 YFSETQ. CDR3 length: 14 residues. The CDR3 is CASSEGTYYNEQFF. The DNA of the CDR3 is TGCGCCAGCAGCGAAGGGACTTACTACAATGAGCAGTTCTTC.

This clonotype was seen more than once but under ten times. J is TRBJ2-2 and V is TRBV6-1; D is undetermined. The V gene lost 6 bases and the J gene lost 2 bases, with 7 bases spanning the gap. The CDR3 extends over 13 amino acids. The germline gives CDR1 MNHNS, CDR2 SASEGT. The DNA of the CDR3 is TGTGCCAGCAGGAATAGTAACACCGGGGAGCTGTTTTTT. Protein sequence: CASRNSNTGELFF.

This rearrangement joins TRBV12-3 or TRBV12-4 to TRBJ2-7; 10 bases match TRBD2. The CDR3 is 17 amino acids. The trim removed 7 bases at V and 3 bases at J, leaving 15 bases unmatched. The DNA of the CDR3 is TGTGCCAGCACCCCCACTAGCGGGACAGTGGGGAACTACGAGCAGTACTTC. Translation gives CASTPTSGTVGNYEQYF.

This clonotype was observed many times. The chain joins TRBV2 to TRBJ1-4; D is unresolved. CDR1 and CDR2 from the germline V gene are SNHLY and FYNNEI. Between the trimmed V and J ends, which lost 5 bases and 0 bases, there was a span of 1 base. This CDR3 has 12 residues. CDR3: CASSTTNEKLFF. The CDR3 DNA reads as TGTGCCAGCAGTACAACTAATGAAAAACTGTTTTTT.

This chain uses TRBV3-1 with TRBJ2-7; either TRBD1 or TRBD2 may fit D (5 bases each). Germline V gene lookup returns CDR1 LGHDT and CDR2 YNNKEL (reference sequence). CDR3 size: 13 residues. V dropped 10 bases and J dropped 6 bases, with 19 bases sitting between them. For the CDR3, the DNA is TGTGCCACTTCAAAGACAGCCCGGGGCGAGCAGTACTTC. Residues: CATSKTARGEQYF.

The CDR3 here is CSAPGENSPLHF. CDR3 coding DNA: TGCAGTGCCCCAGGGGAAAATTCACCCCTCCACTTT. The chain links TRBV20-1 to TRBJ1-6; weak D call: TRBD1 (6 bases). Between the trimmed V and J ends, which lost 6 bases and 7 bases, there was a span of 10 bases. From germline, CDR1 is DFQATT and CDR2 SNEGSKA (reference sequence). The CDR3 has 12 amino acids.